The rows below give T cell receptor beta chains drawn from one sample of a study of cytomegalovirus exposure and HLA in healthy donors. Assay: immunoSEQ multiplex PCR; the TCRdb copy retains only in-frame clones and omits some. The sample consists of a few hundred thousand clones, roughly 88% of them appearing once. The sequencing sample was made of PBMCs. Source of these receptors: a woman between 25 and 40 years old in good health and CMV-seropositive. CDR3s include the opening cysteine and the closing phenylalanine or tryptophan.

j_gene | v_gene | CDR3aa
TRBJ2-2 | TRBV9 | CASSIEGAESTGELFF
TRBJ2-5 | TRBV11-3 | CASSHRVAQGLETQYF
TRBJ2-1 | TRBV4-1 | CASRMGSPGLAGEFYEQFF
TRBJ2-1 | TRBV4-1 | CASSPGSLSSYNEQFF
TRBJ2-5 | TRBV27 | CASSLSGKTQYF
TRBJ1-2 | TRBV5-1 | CASSLADRDYGYTF
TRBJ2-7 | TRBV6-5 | CASSSLPSGAYEQYF
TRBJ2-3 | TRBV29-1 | CSVCFSGRAEGTDTQYF
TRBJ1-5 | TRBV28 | CASSFRGLSNQPQHF
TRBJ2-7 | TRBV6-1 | CASSEFQGSTYEQYF
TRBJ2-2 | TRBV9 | CASSVGPAENTGELFF
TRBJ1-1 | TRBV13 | CASRNPFRGEHTEAFF
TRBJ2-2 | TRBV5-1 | CASSWQSGPYTGELFF
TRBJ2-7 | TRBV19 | CASSIQGYEQYF
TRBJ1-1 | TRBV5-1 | CASSTGYDGIEAFF
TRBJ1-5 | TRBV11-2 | CASSSQGGNQPQHF
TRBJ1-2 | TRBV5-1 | CASSRGTGNGYTF
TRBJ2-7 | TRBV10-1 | CASSSSGDGPYEQYF
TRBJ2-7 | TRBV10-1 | CASSDIHGSYEQYF
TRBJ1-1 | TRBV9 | CASSVGAEAFF
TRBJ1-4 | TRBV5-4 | CASSFRAGSGEKLFF
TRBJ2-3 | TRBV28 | CASSFAHGSTDTQYF
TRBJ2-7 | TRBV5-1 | CASRLGEGYEQYF
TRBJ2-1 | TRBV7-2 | CASSPSALRDEQFF
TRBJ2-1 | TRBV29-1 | CVLNGGERYNEQFF
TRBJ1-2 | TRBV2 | CASSDRGVGYTF
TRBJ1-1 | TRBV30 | CAWVGTGVPEAFF
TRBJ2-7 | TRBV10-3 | CAITGRSTYEQYF
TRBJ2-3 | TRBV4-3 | CASSGTGGFGDTQYF
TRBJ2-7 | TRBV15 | CATSSPYGTSGTYEQYF
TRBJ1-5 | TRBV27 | CASSRQGNQPQHF
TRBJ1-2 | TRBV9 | CASSADRGMWGYTF
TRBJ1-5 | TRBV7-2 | CASSLPPGGVHQPQHF
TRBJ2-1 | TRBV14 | CASSHSAGLNNEQFF
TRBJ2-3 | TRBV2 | CASSYHDTQYF
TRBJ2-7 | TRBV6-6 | CASSSPVWGNEQYF
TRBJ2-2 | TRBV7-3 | CASSLSAGAGTGELFF
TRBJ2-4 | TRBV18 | CASSPPAKNIQYF
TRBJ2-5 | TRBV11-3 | CASSVRLKREGETQYF
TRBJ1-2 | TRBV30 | CAWSVRSGKGYGYTF
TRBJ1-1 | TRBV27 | CASSTRTEAFF
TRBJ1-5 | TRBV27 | CASSFRWQGNGQPQHF
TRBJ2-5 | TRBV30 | CAWREGVETQYF
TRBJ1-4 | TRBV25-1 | CASSPWGTNEKLFF
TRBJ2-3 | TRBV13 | CASSVLGGETADTQYF
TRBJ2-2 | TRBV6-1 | CASSERGSGRAGELFF
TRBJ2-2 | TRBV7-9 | CASSRRLQTNTGELFF
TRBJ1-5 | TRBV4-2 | CASSQGRGGRQPQHF
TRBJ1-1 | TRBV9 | CASSSGQGDEAFF
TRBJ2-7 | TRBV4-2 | CASSQTPSGAYEQYF
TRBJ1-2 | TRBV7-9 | CASSLIRGVGNGYTF
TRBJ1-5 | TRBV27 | CASSPGTGNQPQHF
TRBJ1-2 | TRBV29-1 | CSAEGVGDTNYGYTF
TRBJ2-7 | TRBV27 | CASTSSRQRYEQYF
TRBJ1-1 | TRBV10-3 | CAISDLKQRTVEAFF
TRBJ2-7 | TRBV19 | CASSGVTYEQYF
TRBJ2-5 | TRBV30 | CAWSVAGVAKTQYF
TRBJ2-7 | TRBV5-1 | CASSLAAGIGTYEQYF
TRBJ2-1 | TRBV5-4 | CASSYEGTVNNEQFF